These 3 T cell receptor beta chains share one sample of origin, sequenced in a study of identifying expanded T cells in peripheral blood. This table comes from immunoSEQ multiplex PCR, and its TCRdb copy is limited to in-frame clones, with some not included. The sample records over 85,000 clones, 80% to 90% being singletons. Input material: blood. These receptors all stem from a person aged 18 to 70 in good health.

This chain uses TRBV5-5 with TRBJ1-2; D is uncertain. CDR3 length: 16 amino acids. The V and J ends lost 5 bases and 0 bases respectively, with 17 bases between them. CDR1 is SGHKS, CDR2 YYEKEE, per germline (reference sequence). The CDR3 bases are TGTGCCAGCAGTTCACGGCAGGCCGACGCTAACTATGGCTACACCTTC. Amino acids: CASSSRQADANYGYTF. Variable domain in full (rest from reference TRBV5-5 and TRBJ1-2): DAGVTQSPTHLIKTRGQQVTLRCSPISGHKSVSWYQQVLGQGPQFIFQYYEKEERGRGNFPDRFSARQFPNYSSELNVNALLLGDSALYLCASSSRQADANYGYTFGSGTRLTVV.

This chain connects TRBV30 to TRBJ2-3; D gene ambiguous. Germline V CDR1 and CDR2: GTSNPN, SVGIG (reference sequence). The CDR3 totals 12 residues. Trimming took 0 bases from V and 6 from J, leaving 7 bases between them. The CDR3 reads CAWSVTRDTQYF. Written as DNA, the CDR3 is TGTGCCTGGAGTGTAACCCGGGATACGCAGTATTTT.

The chain has TRBV7-3 and TRBJ1-1; 7 bases fit TRBD1. The CDR3 has 14 residues. V gave up 1 base and J gave up 5 bases; unmatched junction bases: 4. Looked up from germline, CDR1 is SGHTA and CDR2 is FQGTGA. Written as DNA, the CDR3 is TGTGCCAGCAGCTTAAACAGGGGAGCTACTGAAGCTTTCTTT. Its protein is CASSLNRGATEAFF.